One and the same sample provided the 15 T cell receptor beta chains below, sequenced in a study of CD8 T cells in Susac syndrome. RNA amounts of roughly 0.45 to 1 ug underwent reverse transcription with random hexamers. TCRdb ran MiXCR on the immunoSEQ multiplex PCR reads and lists one entry per CDR3 protein. The profile shows about 140,000 distinct CDR3 sequences, approximately 95% of them singletons. Sequenced material: CD4+ T cells from PBMCs. The source is a human donor with Susac syndrome.

The rearrangement uses TRBV18 and TRBJ1-2; D gene unclear. Germline values: CDR1 KGHSH, CDR2 LQKENI. The CDR3 spans 13 residues. V lost 3 bases and J lost 5, with 10 bases in between. CDR3: CASSPVPQYGYTF. The CDR3 DNA sequence: TGTGCCAGCTCACCGGTCCCCCAATATGGCTACACCTTC.

This clonotype was seen a single time. J is TRBJ2-1 and V is TRBV19, with TRBD2 matching over 8 bases. From germline, CDR1 is LNHDA and CDR2 SQIVND (reference sequence). This CDR3 is built from 14 residues. Trimming removed 7 bases from V and 5 bases from J; junction bases left unmatched: 7. CDR3 nucleotides: TGTGCCAGTAACTCAGCGGGGGCCCACAATGAGCAGTTCTTC. As protein: CASNSAGAHNEQFF.

This clonotype was counted a few times. This sequence joins TRBV10-3 and TRBJ2-1; D might be TRBD1 (7 bases). CDR1 and CDR2 (germline): ENHRY, SYGVKD. This CDR3 region has 11 residues. V was pared by 8 bases and J by 9 bases, with 11 bases between. The CDR3 loop reads CAISGGGEQFF. The DNA of the CDR3 is TGTGCCATCTCAGGGGGAGGTGAGCAGTTCTTC.

This sequence joins TRBV25-1 and TRBJ2-7; weak D call: TRBD1 (6 bases). Germline lookup yields CDR1 MGHDK and CDR2 SYGVNS. V gave up 3 bases and J gave up 0 bases, with 15 bases separating them. The CDR3 loop spans 16 amino acids. The CDR3 loop is CASSDQHRVHSYEQYF. CDR3 in DNA: TGTGCCAGCAGTGATCAGCACAGGGTTCACTCCTACGAGCAGTACTTC.

The chain uses TRBV4-1 and TRBJ1-5, with D unresolved. This CDR3 has 15 residues. Germline V gene data show CDR1 as MGHRA and CDR2 as YSYEKL. V was pared by 0 bases and J by 2 bases, with 8 bases between. The CDR3 loop is CASSQEGSRNQPQHF. Here the CDR3 DNA reads TGCGCCAGCAGCCAAGAAGGGAGTCGCAATCAGCCCCAGCATTTT.

This sequence joins TRBV28 and TRBJ1-5; D gene uncertain. Germline CDR1 and CDR2: MDHEN and SYDVKM. Trimming took 3 bases from V and 4 from J, leaving 10 bases between them. This CDR3 region has 14 residues. In nucleotides, the CDR3 is TGTGCCAGCAGTTTGGTACAGCATAATCAGCCCCAGCATTTT. Residues: CASSLVQHNQPQHF. Together with reference TRBV28 and TRBJ1-5, the CDR3 gives the full variable domain: DVKVTQSSRYLVKRTGEKVFLECVQDMDHENMFWYRQDPGLGLRLIYFSYDVKMKEKGDIPEGYSVSREKKERFSLILESASTNQTSMYLCASSLVQHNQPQHFGDGTRLSIL.

CDR3 region: CSARDPSYNEQFF. The CDR3 DNA reads TGCAGTGCTAGAGATCCGTCCTACAATGAGCAGTTCTTC. The V call is TRBV20-1, the J call TRBJ2-1; no clear D gene. CDR3 length: 13 amino acids. Germline V lookup: CDR1 DFQATT, CDR2 SNEGSKA (reference sequence). V was shortened by 0 bases and J by 1 base, with 4 bases between the two germline ends.

The chain has TRBV12-3 or TRBV12-4 and TRBJ1-2; D may be TRBD1 (5 bases). Trimming took 4 bases from V and 4 from J, leaving 22 bases between them. The CDR3 runs to 17 residues. The CDR3 protein is CASSSQRSTDHFYGYTF. Written as DNA, the CDR3 is TGTGCCAGCAGTTCCCAGCGATCGACAGACCACTTCTATGGCTACACCTTC.

The chain has TRBV20-1 and TRBJ2-3, with D uncertain. Trimming took 5 bases from V and 4 from J, leaving 13 bases between them. CDR1 is DFQATT, CDR2 SNEGSKA, per germline (reference sequence). The CDR3 length is 13 residues. For the CDR3, the DNA is TGCAGTGCTTGGACCTCAAACTCAGATACGCAGTATTTT. Its translation is CSAWTSNSDTQYF.

This chain connects TRBV5-1 to TRBJ1-3; D unresolved. This CDR3 contains 14 residues. Trimming removed 6 bases from V and 4 bases from J, with 14 bases in between. Looked up from germline, CDR1 is SGHRS and CDR2 is YFSETQ. CDR3 region: CASTREGSGNTIYF. The DNA of the CDR3 is TGCGCCAGCACCCGAGAAGGTTCCGGAAACACCATATATTTT.

The chain links TRBV7-2 to TRBJ1-2; 8 positions match TRBD1. Per germline, CDR1 SGHTA and CDR2 FQGNSA. Trimming cost V 5 bases and J 8 bases; bases outside gene matches: 13. The CDR3 is 15 residues long. The CDR3 sequence: CASSRSTGTGDGYTF. As DNA, the CDR3 is TGTGCCAGCAGCCGATCAACCGGGACAGGAGACGGCTACACCTTC.

This clonotype has only one observation. This rearrangement joins TRBV25-1 to TRBJ2-3; 10 positions match TRBD1. CDR3 length equals 15 residues. Germline loops: CDR1 MGHDK, CDR2 SYGVNS. J gave up 5 bases and V 2 bases, and 4 bases lay outside the gene matches. CDR3 nucleotide sequence: TGTGCCAGCAGTGAAGGGACAGGGGCTCTAGATACGCAGTATTTT. It specifies CASSEGTGALDTQYF.

The rearrangement uses TRBV20-1 and TRBJ2-1; 9 nucleotides line up with TRBD2. V lost 7 bases and J lost 2; bases outside the gene matches: 6. The germline V gene encodes CDR1 DFQATT and CDR2 SNEGSKA (reference sequence). This CDR3 contains 14 residues. The CDR3 reads CSVSSGKTYNEQFF. As DNA, the CDR3 is TGCAGTGTGTCTAGCGGGAAGACCTACAATGAGCAGTTCTTC.

The chain carries TRBV29-1 and TRBJ1-2, with D tentatively TRBD1 (5 bases). Looked up from germline, CDR1 is SQVTM and CDR2 is ANQGSEA. CDR3 length: 13 amino acids. Trimming took off 3 bases at V and 1 base at J, with 9 bases between the two ends. CDR3 region: CSVEVQGNYGYTF. The CDR3 nucleotides read TGCAGCGTTGAGGTCCAGGGTAACTATGGCTACACCTTC.

The chain recombines TRBV20-1 with TRBJ1-1, with TRBD1 as a possible D gene (5 bases). Deletions cut 7 bases from V and 0 bases from J, with 21 bases between. Per the germline V gene, CDR1 is DFQATT and CDR2 is SNEGSKA (reference sequence). This CDR3 region has 16 residues. The CDR3 loop reads CSGSQRRGLMNTEAFF. The CDR3 DNA reads as TGCAGTGGAAGCCAAAGGCGGGGCCTCATGAACACTGAAGCTTTCTTT.